This entry lists 23 T cell receptor beta chains sequenced from one sample in a study of shared clonotypes between healthy human individuals. The assay was immunoSEQ multiplex PCR, and TCRdb's table has in-frame clones only and misses some. This sample has over 1.4 million clones, with about 96% found just once. The specimen was naive CD4+ T cells sorted from blood. Subset in this sample: CD45RA+ positively selected. These receptors all come from a young man in good health.

The chain is built from TRBV29-1 and TRBJ2-3; TRBD1 matches 7 bases. The CDR3 spans 14 residues. V trimming: 8 bases; J trimming: 2 bases; junction bases outside the gene matches: 10. Germline CDR1 is SQVTM and CDR2 is ANQGSEA. The CDR3 here is CSLRTGVHTDTQYF. As DNA, the CDR3 is TGCAGCCTACGGACAGGAGTGCACACAGATACGCAGTATTTT.

The rearrangement joins TRBV10-3 to TRBJ2-1, with 7 bases aligning to TRBD2. The CDR3 is 15 amino acids. Germline V gene sequence: CDR1 ENHRY, CDR2 SYGVKD. Trimming at V came to 4 bases and at J to 2 bases, leaving 5 bases not matched to a gene. This CDR3 is CAISVGSGPYNEQFF. In DNA form, the CDR3 reads TGTGCCATCAGTGTCGGTAGCGGGCCCTACAATGAGCAGTTCTTC.

This clone was detected once. The chain links TRBV5-8 to TRBJ1-5; no clear D gene. The CDR3 runs to 12 residues. V was cut by 4 bases and J by 0 bases, with 2 bases left in between. Germline-derived CDR1 and CDR2 are SGHTS and YDEGEE. CDR3 region: CASSNSNQPQHF. For the CDR3, the DNA is TGTGCCAGCAGCAATAGCAATCAGCCCCAGCATTTT.

The rearrangement joins TRBV18 to TRBJ2-2; 7 bases are shared with TRBD1. The CDR3 totals 16 residues. Germline V lookup: CDR1 KGHSH, CDR2 LQKENI. Germline trimming cut 2 bases from V and 0 bases from J; bases unmatched to any gene: 3. The CDR3 loop reads CASSPYQGANTGELFF. CDR3 DNA sequence: TGTGCCAGCTCACCATATCAGGGGGCGAACACCGGGGAGCTGTTTTTT.

The CDR3 DNA is TGTGCCAGCAGTGACTCGACAGATTTTGCCGGGGAGCTGTTTTTT. Encoded protein: CASSDSTDFAGELFF. The rearrangement joins TRBV6-4 to TRBJ2-2, with D tentatively TRBD1 (5 bases). The germline V gene has CDR1 MRHNA and CDR2 SNTAGT. CDR3 length: 15 residues. With 0 bases removed from V and 6 bases from J, the gap between germline ends came to 11 bases.

V gene TRBV28 combines with J gene TRBJ2-7, with D tentatively TRBD2 (6 bases). The germline gives CDR1 MDHEN, CDR2 SYDVKM. The V and J ends lost 6 bases and 0 bases respectively, with 18 bases between them. The CDR3 runs to 16 residues. DNA for the CDR3: TGTGCCAGCAGGGAGGAGGGGCGGACCAGCTCCTACGAGCAGTACTTC. As protein: CASREEGRTSSYEQYF.

V and J are TRBV5-4 and TRBJ2-7; 10 nucleotides match TRBD1. Germline CDR1 reads SGHNT; CDR2 reads YYREEE (reference sequence). V shed 4 bases, J shed 3 bases, and the junction held 13 bases outside the gene matches. This CDR3 region has 17 residues. CDR3 region: CASSPGVPGQGRYEQYF. The CDR3 DNA sequence: TGTGCCAGCAGCCCTGGGGTTCCGGGACAGGGGCGCTACGAGCAGTACTTC.

The chain is built from TRBV11-2 and TRBJ2-1, with D possibly TRBD1 on 8 matching bases. Trimming stripped 3 bases from V and 1 base from J, with 16 bases between. The V gene's germline CDR1 is SGHAT and CDR2 FQNNGV. This CDR3 region has 17 residues. The CDR3 DNA reads TGTGCCAGCAGCTTTCGAGCGGGACAGGCGTCCTACAATGAGCAGTTCTTC. Translating gives CASSFRAGQASYNEQFF.

This clone was observed a single time. This chain uses TRBV6-1 with TRBJ1-5; a weak D match, TRBD1 (5 bases). The CDR3 totals 15 residues. V was trimmed by 4 bases and J by 5 bases, leaving 15 bases between them. Germline CDR1 is MNHNS and CDR2 is SASEGT. The CDR3 reads CASSVLDRTHQPQHF. In DNA form, the CDR3 reads TGTGCCAGCAGTGTTCTTGACAGAACTCATCAGCCCCAGCATTTT.

The chain couples TRBV28 to TRBJ2-7; 11 bases line up with TRBD2. The CDR3 is made up of 13 amino acids. The germline CDR1 and CDR2 sequences are MDHEN and SYDVKM. V lost 8 bases to trimming and J lost 3 bases; unmatched junction nucleotides: 3. CDR3 coding DNA: TGTGCCAGCGGACTAGCGGGTCTCTACGAGCAGTACTTC. Encoded protein: CASGLAGLYEQYF.

This clone was observed a single time. The genes are TRBV6-1 and TRBJ1-5; D not resolved. The CDR3 has 13 residues. V was cut by 7 bases and J by 3 bases, with 10 bases left in between. Germline V gene data show CDR1 as MNHNS and CDR2 as SASEGT. CDR3 amino acids: CASIRGNNQPQHF. CDR3 nucleotide sequence: TGTGCCAGCATCCGGGGTAACAATCAGCCCCAGCATTTT.

The chain is built from TRBV18 and TRBJ2-2; TRBD2 agrees at 13 bases. After removal of 3 bases from V and 0 bases from J, the junction contained 1 base not matched to a gene. The CDR3 contains 17 residues. Germline V gene data show CDR1 as KGHSH and CDR2 as LQKENI. This CDR3 reads CASSPGTSGTNTGELFF. The CDR3 region has the DNA TGTGCCAGCTCACCGGGGACTAGCGGGACGAACACCGGGGAGCTGTTTTTT.

This chain uses TRBV18 with TRBJ1-1, with 9 nucleotides matching TRBD1. The V gene's germline CDR1 is KGHSH and CDR2 LQKENI. The ends lost 10 bases at V and 0 bases at J; junction bases unmatched: 12. CDR3 length equals 16 residues. CDR3 protein: CATSSGTGTVNTEAFF. The CDR3, as DNA: TGTGCCACCTCGTCAGGGACAGGGACGGTGAACACTGAAGCTTTCTTT.

This chain links TRBV4-1 with TRBJ1-3; D may be TRBD1 (6 bases). The CDR3 covers 15 residues. V lost 4 bases, J lost 0 bases, and 10 bases lay in between. Germline-derived CDR1 and CDR2 are MGHRA and YSYEKL. The CDR3 spells CASSRHRDSGNTIYF. In nucleotides, the CDR3 is TGCGCCAGCAGCCGACACAGGGACTCTGGAAACACCATATATTTT.

The chain recombines TRBV28 with TRBJ2-7; TRBD1 matches 8 bases. Trimming removed 1 base from V and 4 bases from J; junction bases left unmatched: 12. CDR1 and CDR2 (germline): MDHEN, SYDVKM. The CDR3 has 17 amino acids. CDR3 sequence (DNA): TGTGCCAGCAGTTTATATGGGCCTTCAGGGGGCGGTTACGAGCAGTACTTC. The encoded protein is CASSLYGPSGGGYEQYF. Full variable domain (remainder filled in from reference TRBV28 and TRBJ2-7): DVKVTQSSRYLVKRTGEKVFLECVQDMDHENMFWYRQDPGLGLRLIYFSYDVKMKEKGDIPEGYSVSREKKERFSLILESASTNQTSMYLCASSLYGPSGGGYEQYFGPGTRLTVT.

The chain joins TRBV5-6 to TRBJ1-1, with 9 bases that match TRBD1. V trimming: 5 bases; J trimming: 0 bases; junction bases outside the gene matches: 8. The V gene's germline CDR1 is SGHDT and CDR2 YYEEEE. The CDR3 contains 16 residues. The CDR3 DNA follows: TGTGCCAGCAGACTCCGGACAGGGGTCCTGAACACTGAAGCTTTCTTT. This sequence encodes CASRLRTGVLNTEAFF.

The chain combines TRBV18 with TRBJ2-1; the match to TRBD1 covers 8 bases. This CDR3 comprises 15 residues. Looked up from germline, CDR1 is KGHSH and CDR2 is LQKENI. V lost 5 bases and J lost 3; bases outside the gene matches: 6. The CDR3 DNA reads TGTGCCAGCTCAGAAGGACAGGGTGACTACAATGAGCAGTTCTTC. Protein product: CASSEGQGDYNEQFF. Based on the CDR3 plus reference TRBV18 and TRBJ2-1, the full variable domain is NAGVMQNPRHLVRRRGQEARLRCSPMKGHSHVYWYRQLPEEGLKFMVYLQKENIIDESGMPKERFSAEFPKEGPSILRIQQVVRGDSAAYFCASSEGQGDYNEQFFGPGTRLTVL.

This chain links TRBV5-1 with TRBJ1-5; 8 bases are shared with TRBD1. Germline trimming cut 7 bases from V and 6 bases from J; bases unmatched to any gene: 21. The germline V gene encodes CDR1 SGHRS and CDR2 YFSETQ. The CDR3 runs 18 residues. CDR3 bases: TGCGCCAGCTCTTATTCCCCCCAGGGGGCGGAAGGAGGTCAGCCCCAGCATTTT. It yields the protein CASSYSPQGAEGGQPQHF. The variable domain in full, with the rest retrieved from reference TRBV5-1 and TRBJ1-5, is KAGVTQTPRYLIKTRGQQVTLSCSPISGHRSVSWYQQTPGQGLQFLFEYFSETQRNKGNFPGRFSGRQFSNSRSEMNVSTLELGDSALYLCASSYSPQGAEGGQPQHFGDGTRLSIL.

This chain connects TRBV28 to TRBJ2-1; D is perhaps TRBD2 (5 bases). V lost 4 bases to trimming and J lost 2 bases, with 15 bases between them. The CDR3 runs 16 residues. Germline V gene sequence: CDR1 MDHEN, CDR2 SYDVKM. The CDR3 is CASSSGYSETYNEQFF. In DNA form, the CDR3 reads TGTGCCAGCAGTTCGGGATACTCGGAAACCTACAATGAGCAGTTCTTC.

About this clone itself: Other DNA variants within this sample encode the same CDR3. This sequence joins TRBV5-4 and TRBJ2-5; D remains unclear. The V and J ends lost 1 base and 4 bases respectively, with 5 bases between them. CDR1 and CDR2 (germline): SGHNT, YYREEE (reference sequence). CDR3 size: 12 residues. CDR3 nucleotides: TGTGCCAGCAGCTTGCAAGGAGAGACCCAGTACTTC. Translated, it gives CASSLQGETQYF.

Worth noting for this clone: The same CDR3 is also encoded by other DNA sequences in this sample. V usage is TRBV7-2 and J usage is TRBJ2-3, with D possibly being TRBD1 (5 bases). The CDR3 is made up of 12 amino acids. Germline values: CDR1 SGHTA, CDR2 FQGNSA. Trimming cost V 5 bases and J 9 bases, with 12 bases left between them. The CDR3 sequence: CASSLDQGTQYF. CDR3 DNA: TGTGCCAGCAGCCTCGATCAGGGCACGCAGTATTTT.

The genes are TRBV30 and TRBJ1-2; TRBD1 matches at 7 bases. Trimming cost V 1 base and J 7 bases; bases outside gene matches: 6. Germline V gene sequence: CDR1 GTSNPN, CDR2 SVGIG (reference sequence). The CDR3 consists of 13 residues. The CDR3 sequence: CAWSAQGKRGYTF. The CDR3 region has the DNA TGTGCCTGGAGTGCACAGGGGAAGCGTGGCTACACCTTC.

The chain uses TRBV9 and TRBJ2-2; D is undetermined. The CDR3 totals 12 residues. V lost 7 bases to trimming and J lost 8 bases, with 12 bases between them. CDR1 is SGDLS, CDR2 YYNGEE, per germline. This CDR3 is CASSPELGELFF. DNA for the CDR3: TGTGCCAGCTCTCCAGAATTGGGGGAGCTGTTTTTT.